A selection of T cell receptor beta chains follows, all from one sample in a study of blood T cell repertoires in COVID-19. TCRdb's table, derived via immunoSEQ multiplex PCR, lists solely in-frame clones and lacks some. This sample has 75,000 to 100,000 clones, with about 86% found just once. Input material: peripheral blood. The receptors here all came from a man older than 75 with acute or convalescent COVID-19. Each CDR3 is given with its conserved first and last residue. Fields, in order: J gene, CDR3 length, clone size, D gene, V gene, CDR3 protein, CDR3 DNA. D genes are given only for firm matches. Where a row states a size, it is once, few, many or the class of an expanded clone; other rows omit it.

j_call: TRBJ1-2; cdr3_length: 17; clone_size: .; d_call: TRBD1; v_call: TRBV10-3; cdr3_aa: CAISDSSPGQWLYGYTF; cdr3_nt: TGTGCCATCAGTGATTCGTCGCCGGGACAGTGGCTCTATGGCTACACCTTC
j_call: TRBJ2-1; cdr3_length: 14; clone_size: .; d_call: .; v_call: TRBV28; cdr3_aa: CASKGGGSYNEQFF; cdr3_nt: TGTGCCAGCAAGGGGGGGGGCTCCTACAATGAGCAGTTCTTC
j_call: TRBJ1-5; cdr3_length: 16; clone_size: .; d_call: TRBD1; v_call: TRBV6-6; cdr3_aa: CASSYPEDRHNQPQHF; cdr3_nt: TGTGCCAGCAGTTACCCGGAGGACAGGCACAATCAGCCCCAGCATTTT
j_call: TRBJ1-1; cdr3_length: 15; clone_size: .; d_call: .; v_call: TRBV11-2; cdr3_aa: CASSLMPGDGTEAFF; cdr3_nt: TGTGCCAGCAGCTTAATGCCAGGGGATGGCACTGAAGCTTTCTTT
j_call: TRBJ2-1; cdr3_length: 14; clone_size: .; d_call: TRBD1; v_call: TRBV19; cdr3_aa: CATRRDRAYNEQFF; cdr3_nt: TGTGCCACACGACGGGACAGGGCCTACAATGAGCAGTTCTTC
j_call: TRBJ1-6; cdr3_length: 14; clone_size: .; d_call: TRBD1; v_call: TRBV14; cdr3_aa: CASSLIQGSSPLHF; cdr3_nt: TGTGCCAGCAGCCTTATACAGGGGAGCTCACCCCTCCACTTT
j_call: TRBJ2-1; cdr3_length: 15; clone_size: once; d_call: TRBD2; v_call: TRBV7-9; cdr3_aa: CASSLRGSSYNEQFF; cdr3_nt: TGTGCCAGCAGCTTACGCGGGAGCTCCTACAATGAGCAGTTCTTC
j_call: TRBJ2-7; cdr3_length: 16; clone_size: .; d_call: TRBD1; v_call: TRBV24-1; cdr3_aa: CATSDYTGDLYVGQYF; cdr3_nt: TGTGCCACCAGTGACTATACAGGGGACCTCTACGTAGGGCAGTACTTC
j_call: TRBJ2-2; cdr3_length: 16; clone_size: .; d_call: .; v_call: TRBV5-5; cdr3_aa: CASSRPTGPGGGELFF; cdr3_nt: TGTGCCAGCAGCAGACCCACAGGCCCCGGTGGCGGGGAGCTGTTTTTT
j_call: TRBJ2-2; cdr3_length: 16; clone_size: .; d_call: TRBD2; v_call: TRBV3-1/TRBV3-2; cdr3_aa: CASSQGTSGRRGELFF; cdr3_nt: TGTGCCAGCAGCCAAGGCACTAGCGGGAGGAGGGGGGAGCTGTTTTTT
j_call: TRBJ2-5; cdr3_length: 16; clone_size: .; d_call: TRBD2; v_call: TRBV15; cdr3_aa: CATSREGLAGWETQYF; cdr3_nt: TGTGCCACCAGCAGAGAGGGACTAGCGGGATGGGAGACCCAGTACTTC
j_call: TRBJ2-1; cdr3_length: 15; clone_size: .; d_call: .; v_call: TRBV5-5; cdr3_aa: CASTLVPSSYNEQFF; cdr3_nt: TGTGCCAGCACCCTAGTTCCCAGCTCCTACAATGAGCAGTTCTTC
j_call: TRBJ2-1; cdr3_length: 14; clone_size: .; d_call: TRBD2; v_call: TRBV19; cdr3_aa: CASTSGSSYNEQFF; cdr3_nt: TGTGCCAGTACTAGCGGGAGCTCCTACAATGAGCAGTTCTTC
j_call: TRBJ2-1; cdr3_length: 16; clone_size: .; d_call: TRBD2; v_call: TRBV27; cdr3_aa: CASYLAGDPVSNEQFF; cdr3_nt: TGTGCCAGCTATCTAGCGGGAGATCCCGTGTCCAATGAGCAGTTCTTC
j_call: TRBJ2-1; cdr3_length: 15; clone_size: .; d_call: .; v_call: TRBV3-1/TRBV3-2; cdr3_aa: CASSQNVGAGNEQFF; cdr3_nt: TGTGCCAGCAGCCAAAATGTGGGCGCTGGCAATGAGCAGTTCTTC
j_call: TRBJ2-3; cdr3_length: 13; clone_size: .; d_call: .; v_call: TRBV5-1; cdr3_aa: CASSRTVTDTQYF; cdr3_nt: TGCGCCAGCAGCCGAACGGTGACAGATACGCAGTATTTT